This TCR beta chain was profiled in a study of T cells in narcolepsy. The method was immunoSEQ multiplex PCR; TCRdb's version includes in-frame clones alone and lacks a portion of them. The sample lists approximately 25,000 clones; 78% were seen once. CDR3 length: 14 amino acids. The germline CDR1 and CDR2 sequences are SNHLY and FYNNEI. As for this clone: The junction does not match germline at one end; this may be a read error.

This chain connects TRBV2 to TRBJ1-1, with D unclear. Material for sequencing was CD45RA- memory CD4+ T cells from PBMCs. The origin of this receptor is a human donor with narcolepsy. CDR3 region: CASRKTVGLTETFF. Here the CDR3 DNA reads TGTGCCAGCAGGAAGACGGTTGGGTTAACTGAAACTTTCTTT.